This TCR beta chain derives from a study of OX40 agonist ivuxolimab in advanced cancers. The wider study: Partial responses were recorded for three patients, including one with hepatocellular carcinoma and two with cutaneous melanoma. General study points: Clonal expansion from baseline to week 6 occurred in both CD4+ and CD8+ T cells.

Assay used: immunoSEQ multiplex PCR; TCRdb lists only in-frame clones, some missing. Among tens of thousands of clones listed, approximately 90% were seen once. Germline values: CDR1 ENHRY, CDR2 SYGVKD. The CDR3 loop spans 16 amino acids. J gave up 5 bases and V 10 bases, and 12 bases lay outside the gene matches. This clone was observed a few times. Its antigen is as yet unknown. The specimen comprised CD4+ or CD8+ T cells sorted from blood, sampled in a trial of the OX40 agonist ivuxolimab. The TCR originated in an adult with an advanced solid tumor such as melanoma, head and neck, liver or kidney cancer. The J gene is TRBJ1-5, the V gene TRBV10-3, with TRBD1 matching 12 bases. The CDR3: CATSGTGGKIDQPQHF. The CDR3 bases are TGTGCCACCTCCGGGACAGGGGGCAAAATAGATCAGCCCCAGCATTTT.